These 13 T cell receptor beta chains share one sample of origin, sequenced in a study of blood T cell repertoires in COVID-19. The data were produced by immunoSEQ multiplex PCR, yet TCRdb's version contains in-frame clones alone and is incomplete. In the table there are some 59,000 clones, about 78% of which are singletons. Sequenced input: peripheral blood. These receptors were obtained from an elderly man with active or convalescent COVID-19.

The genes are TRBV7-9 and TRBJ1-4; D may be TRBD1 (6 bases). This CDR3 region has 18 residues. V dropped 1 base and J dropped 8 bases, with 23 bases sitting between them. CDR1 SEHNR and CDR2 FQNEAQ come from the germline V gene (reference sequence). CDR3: CASSLGGSGDTFQEKLFF. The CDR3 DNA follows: TGTGCCAGCAGCTTAGGTGGGTCCGGGGACACTTTTCAAGAAAAACTGTTTTTT.

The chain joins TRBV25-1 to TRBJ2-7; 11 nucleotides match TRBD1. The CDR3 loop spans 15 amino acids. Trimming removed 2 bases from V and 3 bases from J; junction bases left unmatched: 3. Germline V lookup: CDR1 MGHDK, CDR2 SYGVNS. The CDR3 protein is CASSEGTGGNYEQYF. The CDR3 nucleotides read TGTGCCAGCAGTGAAGGGACAGGGGGGAACTACGAGCAGTACTTC.

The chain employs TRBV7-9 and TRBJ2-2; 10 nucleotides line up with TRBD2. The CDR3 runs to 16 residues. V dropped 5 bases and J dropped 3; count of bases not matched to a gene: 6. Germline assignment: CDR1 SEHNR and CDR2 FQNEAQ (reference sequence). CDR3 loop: CASSLPLAGDTGELFF. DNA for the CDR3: TGTGCCAGCAGCCTTCCCCTAGCGGGGGACACCGGGGAGCTGTTTTTT.

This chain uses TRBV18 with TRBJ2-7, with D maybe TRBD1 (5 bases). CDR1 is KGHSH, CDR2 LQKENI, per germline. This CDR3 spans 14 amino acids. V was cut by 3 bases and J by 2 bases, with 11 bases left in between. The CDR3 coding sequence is TGTGCCAGCTCACCGACAACAGGAACCTACGAGCAGTACTTC. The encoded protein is CASSPTTGTYEQYF. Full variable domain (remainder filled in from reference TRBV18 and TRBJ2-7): NAGVMQNPRHLVRRRGQEARLRCSPMKGHSHVYWYRQLPEEGLKFMVYLQKENIIDESGMPKERFSAEFPKEGPSILRIQQVVRGDSAAYFCASSPTTGTYEQYFGPGTRLTVT.

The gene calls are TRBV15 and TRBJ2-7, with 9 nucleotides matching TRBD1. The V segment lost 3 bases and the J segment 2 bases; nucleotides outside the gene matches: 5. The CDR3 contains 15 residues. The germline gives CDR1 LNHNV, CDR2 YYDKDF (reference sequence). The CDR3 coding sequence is TGTGCCACCAGCAGGCGGACAGGGGTTACCTACGAGCAGTACTTC. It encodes CATSRRTGVTYEQYF.

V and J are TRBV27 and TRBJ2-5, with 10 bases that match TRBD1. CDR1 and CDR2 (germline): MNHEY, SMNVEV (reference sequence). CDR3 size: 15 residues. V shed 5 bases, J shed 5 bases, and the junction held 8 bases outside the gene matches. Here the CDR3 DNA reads TGTGCCAGCAGTCTTGACAGGGGGCGTATCGAGACCCAGTACTTC. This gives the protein CASSLDRGRIETQYF.

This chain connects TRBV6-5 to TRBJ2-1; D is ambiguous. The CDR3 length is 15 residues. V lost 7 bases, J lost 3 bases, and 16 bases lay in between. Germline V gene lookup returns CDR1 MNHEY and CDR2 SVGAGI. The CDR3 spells CASNVGPTGYNEQFF. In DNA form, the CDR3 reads TGTGCCAGCAATGTTGGCCCCACGGGCTACAATGAGCAGTTCTTC.

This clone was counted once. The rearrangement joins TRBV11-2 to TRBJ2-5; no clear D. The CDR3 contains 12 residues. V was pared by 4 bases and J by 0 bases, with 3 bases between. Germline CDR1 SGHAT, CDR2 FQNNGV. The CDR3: CASSSYQETQYF. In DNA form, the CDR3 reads TGTGCCAGCAGCTCCTACCAAGAGACCCAGTACTTC.

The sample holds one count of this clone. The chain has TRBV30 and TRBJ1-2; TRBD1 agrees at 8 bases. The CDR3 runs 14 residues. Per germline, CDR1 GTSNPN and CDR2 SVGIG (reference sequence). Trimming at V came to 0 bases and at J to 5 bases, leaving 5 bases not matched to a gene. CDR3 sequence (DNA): TGTGCCTGGAGTGTAGGCAGGGGGCTTTATGGCTACACCTTC. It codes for CAWSVGRGLYGYTF.

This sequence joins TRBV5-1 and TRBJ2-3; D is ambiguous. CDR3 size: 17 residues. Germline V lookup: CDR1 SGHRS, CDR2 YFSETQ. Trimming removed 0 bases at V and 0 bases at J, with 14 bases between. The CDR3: CASSLAGSVRSTDTQYF. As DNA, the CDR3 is TGCGCCAGCAGCTTGGCCGGGTCAGTAAGAAGCACAGATACGCAGTATTTT.

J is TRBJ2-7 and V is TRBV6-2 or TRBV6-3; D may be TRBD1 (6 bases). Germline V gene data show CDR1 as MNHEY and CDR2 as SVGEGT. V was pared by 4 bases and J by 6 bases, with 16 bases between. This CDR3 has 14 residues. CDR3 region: CASSSLTGLSEQYF. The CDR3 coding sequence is TGTGCCAGCAGTTCACTTACAGGGTTGAGCGAGCAGTACTTC.

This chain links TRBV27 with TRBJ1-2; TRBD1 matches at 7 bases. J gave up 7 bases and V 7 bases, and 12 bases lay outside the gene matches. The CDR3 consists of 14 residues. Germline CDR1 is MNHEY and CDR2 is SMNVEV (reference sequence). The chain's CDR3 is CASTAREGAGGYTF. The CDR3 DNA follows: TGTGCCAGCACCGCCCGGGAGGGGGCGGGTGGCTACACCTTC.

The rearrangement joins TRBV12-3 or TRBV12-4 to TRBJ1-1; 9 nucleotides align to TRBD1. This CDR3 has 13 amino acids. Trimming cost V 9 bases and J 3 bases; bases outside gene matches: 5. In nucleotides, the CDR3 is TGTGCCAGTAACAGGGGGCGACACACTGAAGCTTTCTTT. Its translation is CASNRGRHTEAFF.